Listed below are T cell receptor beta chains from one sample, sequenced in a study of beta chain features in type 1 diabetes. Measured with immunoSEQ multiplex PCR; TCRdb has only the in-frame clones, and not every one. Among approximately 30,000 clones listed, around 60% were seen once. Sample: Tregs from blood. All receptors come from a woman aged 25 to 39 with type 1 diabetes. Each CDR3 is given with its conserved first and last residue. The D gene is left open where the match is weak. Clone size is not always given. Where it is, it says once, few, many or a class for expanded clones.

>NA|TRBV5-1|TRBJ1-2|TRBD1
CASSRTLDRAGGYTF
TGCGCCAGCAGCCGGACACTGGACAGGGCAGGTGGCTACACCTTC
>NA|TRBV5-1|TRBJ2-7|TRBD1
CASSLTGQGRDEQYF
TGCGCCAGCAGCTTGACTGGACAGGGGAGGGACGAGCAGTACTTC
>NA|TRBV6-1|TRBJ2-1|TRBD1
CASSVLGQGVVYNEQFF
TGTGCCAGCAGTGTCCTGGGACAGGGGGTGGTCTACAATGAGCAGTTCTTC
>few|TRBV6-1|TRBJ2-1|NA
CASSERGSSYNEQFF
TGTGCCAGCAGTGAACGGGGTAGCTCCTACAATGAGCAGTTCTTC
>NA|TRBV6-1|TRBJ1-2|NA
CASSVNFNYGYTF
TGTGCCAGCAGTGTTAACTTTAACTATGGCTACACCTTC
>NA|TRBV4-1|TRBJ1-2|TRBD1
CASSPGTATFLIYGYTF
TGCGCCAGCAGCCCGGGGACAGCGACATTTCTTATTTATGGCTACACCTTC
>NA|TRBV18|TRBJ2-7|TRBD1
CASSPPGQGPYEQYF
TGTGCCAGCTCACCCCCGGGACAGGGCCCCTACGAGCAGTACTTC
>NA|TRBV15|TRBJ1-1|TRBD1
CATTKGQGEGGTEAFF
TGTGCCACCACGAAGGGACAGGGCGAGGGGGGCACTGAAGCTTTCTTT
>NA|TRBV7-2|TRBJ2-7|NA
CASSLVSGSQVLEQYF
TGTGCCAGCAGCTTAGTGTCCGGGAGCCAGGTCTTAGAGCAGTACTTC
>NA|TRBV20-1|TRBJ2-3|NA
CCAASTDTQYF
TGCTGCGCGGCAAGCACAGATACGCAGTATTTT
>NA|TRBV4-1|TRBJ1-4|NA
CASSQVYGEANEKLFF
TGCGCCAGCAGCCAAGTATATGGGGAGGCTAATGAAAAACTGTTTTTT